This T cell receptor beta chain was profiled in a study of T cells after yellow fever vaccination. Study-wide findings and caveats: From the bulk population, abundant clonotypes could contaminate and appear within FACS-sorted repertoires.

The V gene's germline CDR1 is MNHNS and CDR2 SASEGT. The V and J ends lost 1 base and 9 bases respectively, with 13 bases between them. The CDR3 consists of 15 residues. The sample holds a few counts of this clonotype. Its antigen is unidentified. TCRdb independently ran MiXCR on the 5' RACE reads; one entry per CDR3 protein. The data contain around 310,000 distinct CDR3 sequences, 8% to 10% of them singletons. Here the sequenced sample was PBMCs, taken on the day of the first yellow fever vaccination. V usage is TRBV6-1 and J usage is TRBJ1-6; D ambiguous. This receptor was taken from a man between 18 and 29 years old who received the YFV17D yellow fever vaccine. The CDR3 here is CASSEVGREGSPLHF. DNA of the CDR3: TGTGCCAGCAGTGAAGTCGGTAGGGAGGGTTCACCCCTCCACTTT.